The present T cell receptor (beta chain) was sequenced within a study of cytomegalovirus exposure and HLA in healthy donors. General study findings and limits: In an earlier analysis, productive rearrangement rates for most beta V segments clustered near 87% or 30%. A likely sequencing artifact accounted for one observed cluster of highly shared sequence variants. A later analysis appeared to link common viral pathogens to several of the most significant clusters.

V lost 1 base, J lost 7 bases, and 14 bases lay in between. The CDR3 covers 15 residues. Germline V gives CDR1 KGHSH, CDR2 LQKENI. Donors were nominally healthy when sampled, though unrecorded immune exposures were likely. The PCR made use of 60 Vbeta and 13 Jbeta primers. Profiled with immunoSEQ multiplex PCR; TCRdb holds only in-frame clones, not every one. The repertoire includes about 120,000 clones, roughly three quarters of them detected once, and roughly a tenth sits in the top ten. For this clone: Its antigen is unidentified.

The chain links TRBV18 to TRBJ1-5; D unresolved. This TCR came from a man aged 30-40 years in good health and CMV-seropositive. Sequenced input: PBMCs. Here the CDR3 DNA reads TGTGCCAGCTCACCACTGCCGAACTCAGGCCAGCCCCAGCATTTT. This encodes CASSPLPNSGQPQHF.